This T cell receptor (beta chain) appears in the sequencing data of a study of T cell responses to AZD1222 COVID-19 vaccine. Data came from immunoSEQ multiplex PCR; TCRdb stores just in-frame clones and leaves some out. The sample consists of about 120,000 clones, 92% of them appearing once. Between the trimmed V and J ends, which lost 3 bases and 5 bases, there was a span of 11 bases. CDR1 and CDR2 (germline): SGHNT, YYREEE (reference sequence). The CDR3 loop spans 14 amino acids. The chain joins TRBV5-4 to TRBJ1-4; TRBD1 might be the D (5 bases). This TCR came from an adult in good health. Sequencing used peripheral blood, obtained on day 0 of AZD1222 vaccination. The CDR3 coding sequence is TGTGCCAGCAGCTCCGGGACCGAGAATGAAAAACTGTTTTTT. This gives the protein CASSSGTENEKLFF. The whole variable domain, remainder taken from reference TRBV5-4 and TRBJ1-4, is ETGVTQSPTHLIKTRGQQVTLRCSSQSGHNTVSWYQQALGQGPQFIFQYYREEENGRGNFPPRFSGLQFPNYSSELNVNALELDDSALYLCASSSGTENEKLFFGSGTQLSVL.